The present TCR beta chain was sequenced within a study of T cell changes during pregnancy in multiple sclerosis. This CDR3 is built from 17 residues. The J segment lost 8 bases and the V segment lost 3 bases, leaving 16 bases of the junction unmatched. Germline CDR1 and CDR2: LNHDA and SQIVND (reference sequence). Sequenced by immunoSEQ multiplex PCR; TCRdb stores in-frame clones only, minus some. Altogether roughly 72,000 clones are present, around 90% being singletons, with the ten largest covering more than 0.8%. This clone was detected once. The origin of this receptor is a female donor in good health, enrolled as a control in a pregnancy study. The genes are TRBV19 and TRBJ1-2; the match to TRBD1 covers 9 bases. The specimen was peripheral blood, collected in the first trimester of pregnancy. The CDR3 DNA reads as TGTGCCAGTAGTATTGCCGGGACAGGGTCGCCAGACTTAGGCTACACCTTC. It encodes CASSIAGTGSPDLGYTF. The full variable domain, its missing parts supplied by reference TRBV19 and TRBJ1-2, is DGGITQSPKYLFRKEGQNVTLSCEQNLNHDAMYWYRQDPGQGLRLIYYSQIVNDFQKGDIAEGYSVSREKKESFPLTVTSAQKNPTAFYLCASSIAGTGSPDLGYTFGSGTRLTVV.